This entry is about one T cell receptor delta chain. This clone has at least ten counts. Its binding antigen is unknown. A read error likely explains this, since a far larger clone differs by one base. Other DNA sequences in the same sample also yield this CDR3. Receptor amplification or capture employed multiplex PCR. TCRdb names Illumina MiSeq as the instrument used. Every sorted gammadelta T cell sample had both its TCR gamma (TRG) and TCR delta (TRD) chains sequenced. Concerning the study's data processing: Repertoire analyses included clonotype tree plots, accumulated frequency of the top 20 clonotypes, diversity index (DI) and D75 metrics. After TCRdb called clones again from the public reads with CATT, rows with identical DNA were merged. TCRdb, not the original authors, processed these V and J calls. The table for this sample lists 90,000 to 95,000 delta-chain clones; 0.75% to 1% of them were counted only once. The ten largest clones capture roughly 9.9% of the sample.

The source of the sample is a study of γδ T cells in repeated Plasmodium falciparum infection (dated by TCRdb to the early 2020s). General notes on the study: The natural-infection arm enrolled Malian children exposed to intense seasonal malaria transmission and compared the Malian children with Australian children matched for age and gender. Four controlled human malaria infections were administered to about 5 malaria-naive U.S. adults over about 600 days by bites from P. falciparum NF54-infected Anopheles stephensi mosquitoes. Controlled-infection subjects were sampled at baseline, immediately before selected infections, and 21 days after each infection. Malian gammadelta TCR repertoires were analysed cross-sectionally during no-transmission periods and were analysed longitudinally across acute febrile malaria episodes. In the study, the shaping of the human gammadelta T cell repertoire by repeated Plasmodium falciparum infection was examined using natural infection in Mali and controlled human malaria infection. The paper's findings and limits, for the study overall: In Vdelta2-negative, largely Vdelta1+, gammadelta TCR repertoires, repeated controlled infections appeared to drive waves of new clonotype selection. Compared with Australian children, Malian children appeared to have Vdelta2-negative gammadelta TCR repertoires that were more clonally expanded, less diverse and less shared. Because the controlled-infection cohort was small, analysis of inter-individual variability in gammadelta T cell responses was limited. Vgamma9/Vdelta2+ TCR repertoires showed a highly stable polyclonal repertoire over time and infection, with many inter-individual overlapping TCRgamma sequences. Generalizability was limited because the Malian cohort came from a small rural village made up predominantly of one ethnic group.

Per the germline V gene, GEAIGNYY is the CDR1 and EKD is the CDR2. The CDR3 numbers 14 residues from cysteine through phenylalanine. Only the CDR3 part of the read is kept: 42 bases, read in frame from the first base. For bulk TCR repertoire analysis, Vgamma9/Vdelta2+ and Vdelta2-negative gammadelta T cell populations were flow-sorted out of peripheral blood mononuclear cells. The sequenced sample consisted of gamma-delta T cells from blood. This chain joins TRDV2 to TRDJ1; a tentative D match to TRDD3 spans 5 bases. Since TCRdb gives no J gene, matching the DNA to germline was used here to assign it. The receptor comes from a pool of human donors (malaria-infected and uninfected, not separated). The CDR3 amino acid sequence is: CACDRWGNTDKLIF. The nucleotide sequence is given as TGTGCCTGTGACAGGTGGGGAAACACCGACAAACTCATCTTT.